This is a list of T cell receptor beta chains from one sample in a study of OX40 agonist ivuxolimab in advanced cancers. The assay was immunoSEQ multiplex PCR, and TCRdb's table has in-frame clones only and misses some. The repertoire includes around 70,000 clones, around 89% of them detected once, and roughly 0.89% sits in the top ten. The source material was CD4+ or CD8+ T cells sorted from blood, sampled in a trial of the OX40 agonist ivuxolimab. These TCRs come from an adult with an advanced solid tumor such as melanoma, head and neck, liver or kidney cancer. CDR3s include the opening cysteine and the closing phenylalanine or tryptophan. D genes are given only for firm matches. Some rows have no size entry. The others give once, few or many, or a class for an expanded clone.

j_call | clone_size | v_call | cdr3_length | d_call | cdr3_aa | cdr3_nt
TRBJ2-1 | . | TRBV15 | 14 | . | CATSPSDFYNEQFF | TGTGCCACCAGCCCTAGCGATTTCTACAATGAGCAGTTCTTC
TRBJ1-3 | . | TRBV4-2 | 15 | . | CASSQVAGAGNTIYF | TGTGCCAGCAGCCAAGTGGCGGGGGCTGGAAACACCATATATTTT
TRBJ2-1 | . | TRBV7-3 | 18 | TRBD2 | CASSLLAGGPVELDEQFF | TGTGCCAGCAGCTTACTAGCGGGAGGGCCAGTTGAACTCGATGAGCAGTTCTTC
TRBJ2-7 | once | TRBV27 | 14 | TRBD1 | CASSRERQGHEQYF | TGTGCCAGCAGTAGAGAGCGACAGGGTCACGAGCAGTACTTC
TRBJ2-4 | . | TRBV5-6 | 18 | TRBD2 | CASSPGIAGGLAKNIQYF | TGTGCCAGCAGCCCTGGTATAGCGGGAGGCCTAGCCAAAAACATTCAGTACTTC
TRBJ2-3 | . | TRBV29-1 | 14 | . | CSVKYPYPTDTQYF | TGCAGCGTTAAGTACCCCTACCCCACAGATACGCAGTATTTT
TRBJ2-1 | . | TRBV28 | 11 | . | CASRHLRGEFF | TGTGCCAGCAGACATCTCCGAGGGGAGTTCTTC
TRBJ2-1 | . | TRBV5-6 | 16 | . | CASSRVQGTPKNEQFF | TGTGCCAGCAGCCGCGTACAGGGTACCCCTAAGAATGAGCAGTTCTTC
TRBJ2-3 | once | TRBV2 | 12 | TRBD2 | CASSASPGTRIF | TGTGCCAGCAGTGCGAGTCCCGGGACTAGAATTTTT
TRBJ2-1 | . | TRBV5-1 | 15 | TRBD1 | CASSLTGEPYNEQFF | TGCGCCAGCAGCCTCACAGGGGAACCCTACAATGAGCAGTTCTTC
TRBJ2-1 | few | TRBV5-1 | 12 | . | CASSLEGRIAFF | TGCGCCAGCAGCTTGGAAGGGAGGATCGCGTTCTTC
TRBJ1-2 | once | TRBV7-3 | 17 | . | CASSLPLGGANNYGYTF | TGTGCCAGCAGCCTCCCCCTCGGGGGCGCGAATAACTATGGCTACACCTTC
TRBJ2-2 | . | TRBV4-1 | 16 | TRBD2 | CASSQFSGKNTGELFF | TGCGCCAGCAGCCAATTTAGCGGGAAGAACACCGGGGAGCTGTTTTTT
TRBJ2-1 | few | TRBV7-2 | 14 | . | CASSKGGSYNEQFF | TGTGCCAGCAGCAAGGGGGGGTCTTACAATGAGCAGTTCTTC
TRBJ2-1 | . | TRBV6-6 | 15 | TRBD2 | CASSYGREANNEQFF | TGTGCCAGCAGTTACGGGCGGGAGGCCAACAATGAGCAGTTCTTC
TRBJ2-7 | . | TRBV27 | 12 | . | CASSSDSLEQYF | TGTGCCAGCAGTTCGGATTCGCTCGAGCAGTACTTC
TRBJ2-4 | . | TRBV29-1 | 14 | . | CSVSPGLAKNIQYF | TGCAGCGTTAGTCCAGGGTTAGCCAAAAACATTCAGTACTTC
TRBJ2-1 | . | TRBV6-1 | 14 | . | CASSTGFSYNEQFF | TGTGCCAGCAGCACAGGATTCTCATACAATGAGCAGTTCTTC
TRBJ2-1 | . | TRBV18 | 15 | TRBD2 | CASAVAGGPGNEQFF | TGTGCCAGCGCCGTAGCGGGAGGGCCAGGCAATGAGCAGTTCTTC
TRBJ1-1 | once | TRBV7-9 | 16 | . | CASSLGQVTLDTEAFF | TGTGCCAGCAGCTTAGGTCAGGTCACGCTAGACACTGAAGCTTTCTTT
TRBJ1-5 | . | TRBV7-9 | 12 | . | CASGKFNQPQHF | TGTGCCAGTGGGAAATTCAATCAGCCCCAGCATTTT
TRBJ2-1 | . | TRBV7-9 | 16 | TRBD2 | CASSSKPGLAENEQFF | TGTGCCAGCAGCTCCAAACCCGGACTAGCGGAGAATGAGCAGTTCTTC
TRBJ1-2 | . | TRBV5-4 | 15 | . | CASSNGQWSDYGYTF | TGTGCCAGCAGCAACGGACAGTGGAGCGACTATGGCTACACCTTC
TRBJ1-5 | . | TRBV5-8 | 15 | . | CASSIGQISNQPQHF | TGTGCCAGCAGCATTGGACAGATTAGCAATCAGCCCCAGCATTTT
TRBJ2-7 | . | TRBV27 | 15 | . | CASSPWGGGREYGYF | TGTGCCAGCAGTCCCTGGGGGGGCGGGAGAGAATACGGGTACTTC
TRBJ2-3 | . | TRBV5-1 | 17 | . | CASSLQGRRADTDTQYF | TGCGCCAGCAGCTTGCAGGGCCGCCGAGCCGACACAGATACGCAGTATTTT
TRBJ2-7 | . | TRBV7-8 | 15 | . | CASSTRRQVFYEQYF | TGTGCCAGCAGCACCCGTCGACAAGTCTTCTACGAGCAGTACTTC
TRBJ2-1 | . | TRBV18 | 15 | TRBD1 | CASSPGQGVRNEQFF | TGTGCCAGCTCACCGGGGCAGGGGGTAAGGAATGAGCAGTTCTTC